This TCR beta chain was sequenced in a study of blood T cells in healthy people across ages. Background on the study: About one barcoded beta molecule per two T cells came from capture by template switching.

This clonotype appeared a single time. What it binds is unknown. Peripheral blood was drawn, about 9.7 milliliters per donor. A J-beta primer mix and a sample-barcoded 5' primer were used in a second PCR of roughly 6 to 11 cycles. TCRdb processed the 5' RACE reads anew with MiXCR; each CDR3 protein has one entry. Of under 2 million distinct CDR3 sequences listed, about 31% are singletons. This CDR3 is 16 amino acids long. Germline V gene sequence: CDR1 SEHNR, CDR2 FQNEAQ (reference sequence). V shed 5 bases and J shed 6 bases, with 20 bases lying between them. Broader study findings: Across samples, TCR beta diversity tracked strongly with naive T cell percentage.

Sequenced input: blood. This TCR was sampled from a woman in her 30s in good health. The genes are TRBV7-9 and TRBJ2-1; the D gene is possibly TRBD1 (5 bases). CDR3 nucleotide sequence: TGTGCCAGCAGCAAACCCCCAGGGTCATCAGGCAATGAGCAGTTCTTC. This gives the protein CASSKPPGSSGNEQFF.